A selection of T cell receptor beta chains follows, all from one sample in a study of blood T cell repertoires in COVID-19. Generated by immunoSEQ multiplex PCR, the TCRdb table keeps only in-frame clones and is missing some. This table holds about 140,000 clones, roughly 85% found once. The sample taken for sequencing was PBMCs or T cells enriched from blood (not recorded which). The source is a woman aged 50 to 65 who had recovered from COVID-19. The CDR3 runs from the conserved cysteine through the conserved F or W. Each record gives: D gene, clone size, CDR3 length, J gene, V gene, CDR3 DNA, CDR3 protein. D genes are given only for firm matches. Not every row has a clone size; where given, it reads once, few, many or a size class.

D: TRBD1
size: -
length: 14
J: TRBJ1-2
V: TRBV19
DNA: TGTGCCAGTACCCAATTCGACAGGGACCTGGGCTACACCTTC
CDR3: CASTQFDRDLGYTF

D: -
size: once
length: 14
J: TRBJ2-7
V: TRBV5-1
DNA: TGCGCCAGCAGCGGGAACAGGGAATTCAACGAGCAGTACTTC
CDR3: CASSGNREFNEQYF

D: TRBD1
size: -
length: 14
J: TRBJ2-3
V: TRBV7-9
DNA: TGTGCCAGCAGCTCGGGACAGGGACCAGATACGCAGTATTTT
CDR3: CASSSGQGPDTQYF

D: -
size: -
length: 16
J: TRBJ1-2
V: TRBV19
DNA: TGTGCCAGTAGTATGTCCCATAACAGGAATAACTATGGCTACACCTTC
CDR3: CASSMSHNRNNYGYTF

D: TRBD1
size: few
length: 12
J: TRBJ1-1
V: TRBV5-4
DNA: TGTGCCAGCAGCCTGACAGGGGAAGAAGCTTTCTTT
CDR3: CASSLTGEEAFF

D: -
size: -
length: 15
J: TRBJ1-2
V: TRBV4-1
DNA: TGCGCCAGCAGCCAAGACCGAGGGGGAAACTATGGCTACACCTTC
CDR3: CASSQDRGGNYGYTF

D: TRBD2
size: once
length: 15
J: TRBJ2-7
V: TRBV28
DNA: TGTGCCAGCAGTTTGACTAGCGGGAACTCCTACGAGCAGTACTTC
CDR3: CASSLTSGNSYEQYF

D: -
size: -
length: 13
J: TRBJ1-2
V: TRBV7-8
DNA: TGTGCCAGCAGTGGGAGCGGCACCTATGGCTACACCTTC
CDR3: CASSGSGTYGYTF

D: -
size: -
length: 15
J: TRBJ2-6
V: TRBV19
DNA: TGTGCCAGTAGTATGAGTGCCTCTGGGGCCAACGTCCTGACTTTC
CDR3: CASSMSASGANVLTF

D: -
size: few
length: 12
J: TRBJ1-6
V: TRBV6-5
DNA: TGTGCCAGCGCCAGGGATAATTCACCCCTCCACTTT
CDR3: CASARDNSPLHF

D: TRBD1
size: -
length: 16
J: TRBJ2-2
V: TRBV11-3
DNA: TGTGCCAGCAGCTTTGAGGGGGCCCTTTTGGCCGGGGAGCTGTTTTTT
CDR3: CASSFEGALLAGELFF

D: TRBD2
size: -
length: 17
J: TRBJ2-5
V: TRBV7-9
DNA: TGTGCCAGCAGCTTAGCACTAGCGGGGGGCTATCAAGAGACCCAGTACTTC
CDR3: CASSLALAGGYQETQYF

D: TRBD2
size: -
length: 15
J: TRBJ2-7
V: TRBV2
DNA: TGTGCCAGCAGTAAAGGGACTAGCGGTAACTACGAGCAGTACTTC
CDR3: CASSKGTSGNYEQYF

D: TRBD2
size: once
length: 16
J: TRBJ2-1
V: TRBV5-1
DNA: TGCGCCAGCAGCTGGTCCCCTGGCGGGGGGGCCAATGAGCAGTTCTTC
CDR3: CASSWSPGGGANEQFF

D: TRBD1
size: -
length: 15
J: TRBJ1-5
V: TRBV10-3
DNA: TGTGCCATCAGTGGAACAGGGGTCCGCAATCAGCCCCAGCATTTT
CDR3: CAISGTGVRNQPQHF

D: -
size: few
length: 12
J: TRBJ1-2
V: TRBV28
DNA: TGTGCCAGCAGCTTAACAGACAGTCGCTACACCTTC
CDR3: CASSLTDSRYTF

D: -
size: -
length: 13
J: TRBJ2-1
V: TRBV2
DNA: TGTGCCAGCAGTGAATGGGGGGGCGATGAGCAGTTCTTC
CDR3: CASSEWGGDEQFF

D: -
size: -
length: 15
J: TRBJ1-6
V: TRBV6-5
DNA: TGTGCCAGCAGTTCTCAGAGACACTATAATTCACCCCTCCACTTT
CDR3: CASSSQRHYNSPLHF

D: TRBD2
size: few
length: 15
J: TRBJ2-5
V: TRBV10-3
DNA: TGTGCCATCAGTGACGGGCTAGCGGGTCAAGAGACCCAGTACTTC
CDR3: CAISDGLAGQETQYF

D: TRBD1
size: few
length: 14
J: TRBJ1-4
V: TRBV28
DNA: TGTGCCAGTCAGGGGGATGCAACTAATGAAAAACTGTTTTTT
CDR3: CASQGDATNEKLFF

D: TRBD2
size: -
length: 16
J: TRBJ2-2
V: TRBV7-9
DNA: TGTGCCAGCAGCTTCCCGGGACTACGAACCACCGGGGAGCTGTTTTTT
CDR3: CASSFPGLRTTGELFF

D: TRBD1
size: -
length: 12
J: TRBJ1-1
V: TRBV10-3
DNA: TGTGCCATCAGGAACAGGGGGACTGAAGCTTTCTTT
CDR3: CAIRNRGTEAFF

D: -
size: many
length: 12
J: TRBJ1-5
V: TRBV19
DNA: TGTGCCAGTGCGGGTGGCAATCAGCCCCAGCATTTT
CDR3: CASAGGNQPQHF

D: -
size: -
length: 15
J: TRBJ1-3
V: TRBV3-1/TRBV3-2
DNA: TGTGCCAGCAGCCCTGACTTATTCTCTGGAAACACCATATATTTT
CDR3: CASSPDLFSGNTIYF

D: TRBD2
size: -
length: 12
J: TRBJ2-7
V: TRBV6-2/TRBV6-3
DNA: TGTGCCAGCAGTTATGGGAGGGTCGAGCAGTACTTC
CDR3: CASSYGRVEQYF

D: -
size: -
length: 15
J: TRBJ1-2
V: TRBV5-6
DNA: TGTGCCAGCAGCTTTGGCAGGGGCCTTAACTATGGCTACACCTTC
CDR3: CASSFGRGLNYGYTF

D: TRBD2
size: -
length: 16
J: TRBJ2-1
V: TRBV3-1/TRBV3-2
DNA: TGTGCCAGCAGCCACGAGACTAGCGGGAGGTCGAATGAGCAGTTCTTC
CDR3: CASSHETSGRSNEQFF

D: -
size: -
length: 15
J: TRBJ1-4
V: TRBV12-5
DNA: TGTGCTAGTGGTACCTCAGGGATAACTAATGAAAAACTGTTTTTT
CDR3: CASGTSGITNEKLFF

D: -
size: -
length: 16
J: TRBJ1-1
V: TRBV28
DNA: TGTGCCAGCAGTGCCTCGGCAGGACAGATGAACACTGAAGCTTTCTTT
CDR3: CASSASAGQMNTEAFF

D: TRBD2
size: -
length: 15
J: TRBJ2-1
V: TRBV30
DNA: TGTGCCTGGAGCCTCGGGACTAGCGGTCACAATGAGCAGTTCTTC
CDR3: CAWSLGTSGHNEQFF

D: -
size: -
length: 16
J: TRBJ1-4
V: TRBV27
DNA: TGTGCTAGCAGTCCCTCAGCGGGGGATTTGATCGAAAAACTGTTTTTT
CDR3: CASSPSAGDLIEKLFF

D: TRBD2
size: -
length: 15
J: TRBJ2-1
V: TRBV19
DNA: TGTGCCAGTAGCCAGAAGCGGGGGGGTTACAATGAGCAGTTCTTC
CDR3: CASSQKRGGYNEQFF

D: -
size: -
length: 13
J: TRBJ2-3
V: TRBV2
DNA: TGTGCCAGCGGTAGTAGCGGAGCAGATACGCAGTATTTT
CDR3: CASGSSGADTQYF

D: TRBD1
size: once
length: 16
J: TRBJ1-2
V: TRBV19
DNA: TGTGCCAGTAGCCGTACGGGACAGGGGGCGAGCTATGGCTACACCTTC
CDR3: CASSRTGQGASYGYTF

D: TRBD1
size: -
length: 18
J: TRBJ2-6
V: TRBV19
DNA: TGTGCCAGTAGTAAAATGGGCGTGACAGGGTCTGGGGCCAACGTCCTGACTTTC
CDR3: CASSKMGVTGSGANVLTF

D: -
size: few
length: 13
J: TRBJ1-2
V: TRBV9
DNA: TGTGCCAGCAGCGGGGGAGATAACTATGGCTACACCTTC
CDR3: CASSGGDNYGYTF

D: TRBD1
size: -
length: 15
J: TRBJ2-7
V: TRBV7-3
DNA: TGTGCCAGCAGCTTGGGACAGGGGACGTCCTACGAGCAGTACTTC
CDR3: CASSLGQGTSYEQYF

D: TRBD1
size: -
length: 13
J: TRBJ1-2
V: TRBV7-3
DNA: TGTGCCAGCAGCCTGGGACAGATCTATGGCTACACCTTC
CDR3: CASSLGQIYGYTF

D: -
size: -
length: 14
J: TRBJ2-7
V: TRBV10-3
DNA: TGTGCCATCAGTGAGGTCAGATCCTCCTTTTGGCAGTACTTC
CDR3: CAISEVRSSFWQYF

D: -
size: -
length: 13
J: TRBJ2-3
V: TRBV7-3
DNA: TGTGCCAGCAGCTACAGACACACAGATACGCAGTATTTT
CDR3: CASSYRHTDTQYF

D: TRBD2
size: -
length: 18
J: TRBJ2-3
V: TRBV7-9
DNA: TGTGCCAGCACCCCGAGGCGGGAGGGCTATGCTAGCACAGATACGCAGTATTTT
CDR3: CASTPRREGYASTDTQYF

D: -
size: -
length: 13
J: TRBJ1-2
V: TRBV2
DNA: TGTGCCAGCAGCTTAGGGGCTAGGGAAGGCTACACCTTC
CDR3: CASSLGAREGYTF

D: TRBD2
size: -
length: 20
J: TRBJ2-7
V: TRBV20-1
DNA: TGCAGTGCTAGTGTACTTCGCCCAGGACTAGCGGGAGACAGCGCCTACGAGCAGTACTTC
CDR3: CSASVLRPGLAGDSAYEQYF

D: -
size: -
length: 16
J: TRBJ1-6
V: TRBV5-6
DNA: TGTGCCAGCAGCACCTCCGGGACAAGGGCCCTCGTCCCCCTCCACTTT
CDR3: CASSTSGTRALVPLHF

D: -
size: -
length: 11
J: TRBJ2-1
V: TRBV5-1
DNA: TGCGCCAGCAGTGGAGCGGCTGAGCAGTTCTTC
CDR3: CASSGAAEQFF

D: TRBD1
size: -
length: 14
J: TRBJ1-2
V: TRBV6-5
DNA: TGTGCCAGCAGCCACGACAGGGGGCAGGGTGGCTACACCTTC
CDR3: CASSHDRGQGGYTF

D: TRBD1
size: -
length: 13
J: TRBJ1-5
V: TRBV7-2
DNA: TGTGCCAGCAGCGACAGGGTCAATCAGCCCCAGCATTTT
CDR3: CASSDRVNQPQHF

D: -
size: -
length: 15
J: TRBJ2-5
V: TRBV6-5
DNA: TGTGCCAGCATTTCTCCTAGGGGTCCGTCGGAGACCCAGTACTTC
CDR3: CASISPRGPSETQYF

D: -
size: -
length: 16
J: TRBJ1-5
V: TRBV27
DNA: TGTGCCAGCAGTTTATCGAGTTGGGGAGGTGATCAGCCCCAGCATTTT
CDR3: CASSLSSWGGDQPQHF

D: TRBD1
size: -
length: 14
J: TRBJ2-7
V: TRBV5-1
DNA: TGCGCCAGCAGCGCTAGACAGGGGAATGGCGAGCAGTACTTC
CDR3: CASSARQGNGEQYF

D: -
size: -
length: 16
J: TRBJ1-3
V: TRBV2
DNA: TGTGCCAGCAGATACTGGATTTCGGGCTCTGGAAACACCATATATTTT
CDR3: CASRYWISGSGNTIYF